This TCR beta chain was observed in a study of shared clonotypes between healthy human individuals. Findings of the study overall: All-four-donor shared clonotypes had higher generation probabilities than non-shared clonotypes did. Genetic and exposure-history diversity was limited by the few donors.

The data were produced by immunoSEQ multiplex PCR, yet TCRdb's version contains in-frame clones alone and is incomplete. In the table there are around 600,000 clones, approximately 97% of which are singletons. The germline gives CDR1 MDHEN, CDR2 SYDVKM. The CDR3 spans 14 residues. V was cut by 3 bases and J by 5 bases, with 11 bases left in between. As concerns this clone: Antigen unknown.

The rearrangement joins TRBV28 to TRBJ1-5, with D possibly matching TRBD1 (5 bases). Sequenced material: naive CD4+ T cells sorted from blood. Subset indicated: CD45RA+ positively selected. The sequence was collected from a woman aged 25-40 years in good health. CDR3 coding DNA: TGTGCCAGCAGTTTTTCAGGGCAACATCAGCCCCAGCATTTT. Translation: CASSFSGQHQPQHF. Complete variable domain (other parts from reference TRBV28 and TRBJ1-5): DVKVTQSSRYLVKRTGEKVFLECVQDMDHENMFWYRQDPGLGLRLIYFSYDVKMKEKGDIPEGYSVSREKKERFSLILESASTNQTSMYLCASSFSGQHQPQHFGDGTRLSIL.